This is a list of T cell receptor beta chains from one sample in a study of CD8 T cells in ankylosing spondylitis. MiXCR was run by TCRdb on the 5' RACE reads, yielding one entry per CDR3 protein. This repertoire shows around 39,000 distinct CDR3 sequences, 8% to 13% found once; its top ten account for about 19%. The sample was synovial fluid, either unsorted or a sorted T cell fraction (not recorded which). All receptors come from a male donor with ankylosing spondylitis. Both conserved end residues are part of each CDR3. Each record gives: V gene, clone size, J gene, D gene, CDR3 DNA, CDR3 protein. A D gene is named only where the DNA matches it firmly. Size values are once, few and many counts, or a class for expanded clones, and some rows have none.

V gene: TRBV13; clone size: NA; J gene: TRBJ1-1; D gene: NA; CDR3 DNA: TGTGCCAGCAGCTCTCCGGACAGCCCGAGGGGGACTGAAGCTTTCTTT; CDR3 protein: CASSSPDSPRGTEAFF
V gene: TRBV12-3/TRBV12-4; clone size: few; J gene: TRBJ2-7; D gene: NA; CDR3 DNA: TGTGCCAGCAGTTTTGTTTGGGGTGCGGACGAGCAGTACTTC; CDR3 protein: CASSFVWGADEQYF
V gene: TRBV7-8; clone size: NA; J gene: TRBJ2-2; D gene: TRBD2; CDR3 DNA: TGTGCCAGCAGCGTTCCTAGCGGGAGGGTAGGCGGGGAGCTGTTTTTT; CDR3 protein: CASSVPSGRVGGELFF
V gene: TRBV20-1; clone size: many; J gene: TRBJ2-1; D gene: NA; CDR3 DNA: TGCAGTGCTAGAGAGGCTAGCGTCTACAATGAGCAGTTCTTC; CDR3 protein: CSAREASVYNEQFF
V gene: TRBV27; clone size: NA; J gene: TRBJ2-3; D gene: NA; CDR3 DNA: TGTGCCAGCAGTTTAGACTCATTCACAGATACGCAGTATTTT; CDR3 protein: CASSLDSFTDTQYF
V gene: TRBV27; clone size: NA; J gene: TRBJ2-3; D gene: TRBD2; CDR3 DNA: TGTGCCAGCAGTTTATGGGCTAGCGGAGATCCGACTAGCACAGATACGCAGTATTTT; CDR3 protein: CASSLWASGDPTSTDTQYF
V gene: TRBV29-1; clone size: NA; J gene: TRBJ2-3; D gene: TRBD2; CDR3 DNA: TGCAGCGTTCGGGCTAGCGGGCCGACAGATACGCAGTATTTT; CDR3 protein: CSVRASGPTDTQYF
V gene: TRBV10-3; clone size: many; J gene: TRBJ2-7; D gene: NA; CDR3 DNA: TGTGCCAGCCGGGCAGAGGGAAGGGATGTCGAGCAGTACTTC; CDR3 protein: CASRAEGRDVEQYF
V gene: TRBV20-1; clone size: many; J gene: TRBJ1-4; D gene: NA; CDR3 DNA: TGCAGTGCTGGACGACCAGGAGCGGCAACTAATGAAAAACTGTTTTTT; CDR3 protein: CSAGRPGAATNEKLFF
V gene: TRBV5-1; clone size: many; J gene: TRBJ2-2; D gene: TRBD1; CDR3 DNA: TGCGCCAGCAGCTTGCAGGGGGCGAACACCGGGGAGCTGTTTTTT; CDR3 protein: CASSLQGANTGELFF
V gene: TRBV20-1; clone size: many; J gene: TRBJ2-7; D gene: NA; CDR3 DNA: TGCAGTGCTATCGAGTCAGGCACCGAGGAGCAGTACTTC; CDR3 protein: CSAIESGTEEQYF
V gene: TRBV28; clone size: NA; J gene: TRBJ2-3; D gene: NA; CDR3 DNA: TGTGCCAGCACCACCCTCAGCAAGGGACTCCCCTCATATACGCAGTATTTT; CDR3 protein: CASTTLSKGLPSYTQYF
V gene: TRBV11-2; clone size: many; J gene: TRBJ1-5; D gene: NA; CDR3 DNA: TGTGCCAGCAGCTCCCGGGAGGGACGCAATCAGCCCCAGCATTTT; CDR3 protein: CASSSREGRNQPQHF
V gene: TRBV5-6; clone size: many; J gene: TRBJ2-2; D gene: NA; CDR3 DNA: TGTGCCAGCAGCTTGGACCTGTTCGGGGAGCTGTTTTTT; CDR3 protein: CASSLDLFGELFF
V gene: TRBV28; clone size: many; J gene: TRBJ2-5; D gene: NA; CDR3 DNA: TGTGCCAGCAGTTTTGTCGGGACCGGGAGGACCCAGTACTTC; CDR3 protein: CASSFVGTGRTQYF
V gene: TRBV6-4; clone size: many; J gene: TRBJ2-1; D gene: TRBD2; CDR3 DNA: TGTGCCAGCAGTGACGTTTTGCGACTAGCGGGACGGATCACCTACAATGAGCAGTTCTTC; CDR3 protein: CASSDVLRLAGRITYNEQFF
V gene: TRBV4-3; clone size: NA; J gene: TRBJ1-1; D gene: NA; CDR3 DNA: TGCGCCAGCAGCCCCAGTGGGGGGGCGAAAAAGAACACTGAAGCTTTCTTT; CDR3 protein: CASSPSGGAKKNTEAFF
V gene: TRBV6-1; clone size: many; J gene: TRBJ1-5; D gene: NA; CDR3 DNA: TGTGCCAGCAGTGAACAAGCAGGGGGCAATCAGCCCCAGCATTTT; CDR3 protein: CASSEQAGGNQPQHF
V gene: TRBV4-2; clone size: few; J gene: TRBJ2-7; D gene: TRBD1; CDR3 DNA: TGTGCCAGCAGAGAACAGGGGACAGGCTACGAGCAGTACTTC; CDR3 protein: CASREQGTGYEQYF
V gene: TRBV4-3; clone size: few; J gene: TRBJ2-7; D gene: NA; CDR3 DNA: TGCGCCAGCAGCCAAGGGGTCAGCGCGGGCTACGAGCAGTACTTC; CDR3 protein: CASSQGVSAGYEQYF
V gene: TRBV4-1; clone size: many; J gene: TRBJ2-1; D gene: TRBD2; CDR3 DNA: TGCGCCAGCAGCCAAGATCACCTAGCGGGAGGTTACAATGAGCAGTTCTTC; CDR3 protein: CASSQDHLAGGYNEQFF
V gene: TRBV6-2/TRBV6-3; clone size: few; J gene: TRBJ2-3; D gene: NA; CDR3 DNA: TGTGCCAGCAGCCAAACGGATACGCAGTATTTT; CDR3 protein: CASSQTDTQYF
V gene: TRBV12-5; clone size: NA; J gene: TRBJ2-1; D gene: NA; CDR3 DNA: TGTGCTAGTGGTTTGGTACTGGGGGGTGGCTATGAGCAGTTCTTC; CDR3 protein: CASGLVLGGGYEQFF
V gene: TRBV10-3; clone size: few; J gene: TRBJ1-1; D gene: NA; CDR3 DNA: TGTGCCATCAGTGAGTCGATGACCACTGAAGCTTTCTTT; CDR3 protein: CAISESMTTEAFF
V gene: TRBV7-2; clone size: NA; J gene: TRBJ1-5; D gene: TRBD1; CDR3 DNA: TGTGCCAGCAGCTTAGAACAGGGGTATGGACAGCCCCAGCATTTT; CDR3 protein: CASSLEQGYGQPQHF
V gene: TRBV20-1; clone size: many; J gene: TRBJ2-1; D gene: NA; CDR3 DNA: TGCAGCCCTCCCAAGCGGTACAATGAGCAGTTCTTC; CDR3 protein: CSPPKRYNEQFF
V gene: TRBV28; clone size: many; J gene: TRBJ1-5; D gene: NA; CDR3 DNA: TGTGCCAGCAGTTCTTCCGACAGTTATAGCAATCAGCCCCAGCATTTT; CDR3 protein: CASSSSDSYSNQPQHF